The rows below give T cell receptor beta chains drawn from one sample of a study of T-cell reconstitution after alpha-beta-depleted transplantation in children. TCRdb analysed the PCR reads with MiXCR anew, one entry per CDR3 protein. The profile shows 780,000 or so distinct CDR3 sequences, roughly 15% of them singletons. The sequencing here drew on PBMCs, mostly from graft donor cells, taken 360 days after TCRalphabeta/CD19-depleted stem cell transplant. These receptors came from a male patient younger than 18 who had a stem cell transplant for acute lymphoblastic leukemia, so the T cells may come from the graft donor. Both conserved end residues are part of each CDR3. A D gene is named only where the DNA matches it firmly. Expanded clones are given a class, and other clones once, few, many or no size at all.

size: .
V: TRBV5-1
J: TRBJ1-2
D: .
DNA: TGCGCCAGCAGCCCCAATCTCCAGGGCCCGAGGCCGTTATTCTATGGCTACACCTTC
CDR3: CASSPNLQGPRPLFYGYTF

size: .
V: TRBV10-3
J: TRBJ2-3
D: .
DNA: TGTGCCATCAGTGAGGCGGGCGGGAGCACAGATACGCAGTATTTT
CDR3: CAISEAGGSTDTQYF

size: .
V: TRBV7-9
J: TRBJ2-7
D: .
DNA: TGTGCCAGCAGCTTAGCGGCAGGGCCGTACGAGCAGTACTTC
CDR3: CASSLAAGPYEQYF

size: many
V: TRBV18
J: TRBJ2-7
D: TRBD1
DNA: TGTGCCAGCTCACCCGACAGGGCCGAGCAGTACTTC
CDR3: CASSPDRAEQYF

size: .
V: TRBV7-9
J: TRBJ2-7
D: .
DNA: TGTGCCAGCAGCCCAAGGGACCGGGGTGGAGAGCAGTACTTC
CDR3: CASSPRDRGGEQYF

size: .
V: TRBV18
J: TRBJ2-1
D: TRBD2
DNA: TGTGCCAGCTCCTTGCCGGGACTAGCGGGAGCTTACAATGAGCAGTTCTTC
CDR3: CASSLPGLAGAYNEQFF

size: .
V: TRBV27
J: TRBJ2-2
D: .
DNA: TGTGCCAGCAGCCAAACACATGCCGGGGAGCTGTTTTTT
CDR3: CASSQTHAGELFF

size: few
V: TRBV12-3/TRBV12-4
J: TRBJ1-5
D: .
DNA: TGTGCCAGCAGTTCGACTTTTTCCCAAATCCCCAATCAGCCCCAGCATTTT
CDR3: CASSSTFSQIPNQPQHF

size: few
V: TRBV5-1
J: TRBJ1-3
D: .
DNA: TGCGCCAGCAGCCAACCGACAGGCTCTTTCGGAGGAAACACCATATATTTT
CDR3: CASSQPTGSFGGNTIYF

size: .
V: TRBV7-8
J: TRBJ1-1
D: .
DNA: TGTGCCAGCAGCTTATATGGTGGTGAGACTGAAGCTTTCTTT
CDR3: CASSLYGGETEAFF

size: few
V: TRBV5-5
J: TRBJ2-1
D: .
DNA: TGTGCCAGCAGCTGGACCCGCAGATCAAGGAATGAGCAGTTCTTC
CDR3: CASSWTRRSRNEQFF

size: .
V: TRBV20-1
J: TRBJ2-2
D: TRBD2
DNA: TGCTGTGCTAGAGTCTCTCGCGGGAGGGCCCCCGGGGAGCTGTTTTTT
CDR3: CCARVSRGRAPGELFF

size: few
V: TRBV28
J: TRBJ1-4
D: TRBD1
DNA: TGTGCCAGCAGTTTACACACAGGGGGCGATGAAAAACTGTTTTTT
CDR3: CASSLHTGGDEKLFF

size: .
V: TRBV12-3/TRBV12-4
J: TRBJ2-1
D: .
DNA: TGTGCCAGCAGCCAACCTCCTGGCTACAATGAGCAGTTCTTC
CDR3: CASSQPPGYNEQFF

size: many
V: TRBV12-3/TRBV12-4
J: TRBJ1-1
D: .
DNA: TGTGCCAGCAGCTACAGGGTCGGGGGCACTGAAGCTTTCTTT
CDR3: CASSYRVGGTEAFF

size: few
V: TRBV5-4
J: TRBJ2-4
D: TRBD1
DNA: TGTGCCAGCAGCTTTCTGGCCAGGGGGCTAACCAAAAACATTCAGTACTTC
CDR3: CASSFLARGLTKNIQYF

size: .
V: TRBV4-1
J: TRBJ2-7
D: TRBD1
DNA: TGCGCCAGCAGGCTTGGGACAGGGGGCCCCTACGAGCAGTACTTC
CDR3: CASRLGTGGPYEQYF

size: .
V: TRBV30
J: TRBJ2-1
D: .
DNA: TGTGCCTGGAGTGGCTCTCGAAGCTCCTACAATGAGCAGTTCTTC
CDR3: CAWSGSRSSYNEQFF

size: many
V: TRBV18
J: TRBJ2-1
D: .
DNA: TGTGCCAGCTCACCACAGGACAGCCAATTCTTC
CDR3: CASSPQDSQFF

size: many
V: TRBV14
J: TRBJ2-7
D: TRBD2
DNA: TGTGCCAGCAGCCAAGGAGGACTAGCGGGAGGTTCCTACGAGCAGTACTTC
CDR3: CASSQGGLAGGSYEQYF

size: many
V: TRBV11-1
J: TRBJ1-5
D: .
DNA: TGTGCCAGCAGCTTACATCTTGAACGGCCCCAGCATTTT
CDR3: CASSLHLERPQHF

size: .
V: TRBV20-1
J: TRBJ2-7
D: TRBD2
DNA: TGCAGTGCCATGCCGGGACTAGAATACGAGCAGTACTTC
CDR3: CSAMPGLEYEQYF

size: few
V: TRBV5-1
J: TRBJ2-7
D: .
DNA: TGCGCCAGCAGCTTGGGTTCTTTTGGGCGGGCCTACGAGCAGTACTTC
CDR3: CASSLGSFGRAYEQYF

size: few
V: TRBV7-9
J: TRBJ2-7
D: TRBD2
DNA: TGTGCCACCGAGGGGCTAGCGGGACCCTACGAGCAGTACTTC
CDR3: CATEGLAGPYEQYF

size: .
V: TRBV18
J: TRBJ2-1
D: .
DNA: TGTGCCAGCTCAAGCCCCACTAACAATGAGCAGTTCTTC
CDR3: CASSSPTNNEQFF

size: .
V: TRBV15
J: TRBJ2-7
D: TRBD2
DNA: TGTGCCACCAGCAGCTTGACTAGCGGGGGATCCTACGAGCAGTACTTC
CDR3: CATSSLTSGGSYEQYF

size: .
V: TRBV9
J: TRBJ1-1
D: .
DNA: TGTGCCAGCAGCCTTAGTGGGGAGTTTTATACTGAAGCTTTCTTT
CDR3: CASSLSGEFYTEAFF

size: .
V: TRBV6-5
J: TRBJ2-7
D: TRBD2
DNA: TGTGCCAGCAGTTACGAAGCGCTAGCGGGGTACGAGCAGTACTTC
CDR3: CASSYEALAGYEQYF

size: .
V: TRBV7-8
J: TRBJ2-1
D: TRBD2
DNA: TGTGCCAGCAGCTTGGTCCCACTGGCGGGAGTTGTCAATGAGCAGTTCTTC
CDR3: CASSLVPLAGVVNEQFF

size: .
V: TRBV4-1
J: TRBJ2-7
D: .
DNA: TGCGCCAGCAGCCAAGGAGTGGCGTACGAGCAGTACTTC
CDR3: CASSQGVAYEQYF

size: .
V: TRBV20-1
J: TRBJ2-3
D: .
DNA: TGCAGTGCTAGAGCCACACGGGAAGATACGCAGTATTTT
CDR3: CSARATREDTQYF

size: .
V: TRBV3-1
J: TRBJ2-5
D: TRBD2
DNA: TGTGCCAGCAGCCAAGATCGGGGGGACCACCCGCGATACTTC
CDR3: CASSQDRGDHPRYF

size: .
V: TRBV5-1
J: TRBJ2-3
D: .
DNA: TGCGCCAGCAATTGGGGGGGCCGCGCAGATACGCAGTATTTT
CDR3: CASNWGGRADTQYF

size: .
V: TRBV20-1
J: TRBJ2-4
D: .
DNA: TGCAGTGCTAGAGATCTTAGGGGGTACGAAAACATTCAGTACTTC
CDR3: CSARDLRGYENIQYF

size: .
V: TRBV5-1
J: TRBJ1-2
D: .
DNA: TGCGCCAGCAGCTTGGCCTTGAGAAACGGCTACACCTTC
CDR3: CASSLALRNGYTF

size: many
V: TRBV11-2
J: TRBJ2-1
D: TRBD2
DNA: TGTGCCAGCAGCTTAGAGATAGCGGGATCCTACAATGAGCAGTTCTTC
CDR3: CASSLEIAGSYNEQFF

size: few
V: TRBV7-2
J: TRBJ2-3
D: .
DNA: TGTGCCAGCAGCTTATTGTTCGGAGCCACAGATACGCAGTATTTT
CDR3: CASSLLFGATDTQYF

size: .
V: TRBV19
J: TRBJ1-4
D: .
DNA: TGTGCCAGTTCGTCCGGAATAGGGCGGAGGGTTAATGAAAAACTGTTTTTT
CDR3: CASSSGIGRRVNEKLFF

size: few
V: TRBV7-7
J: TRBJ2-2
D: .
DNA: TGTGCCAGCAGCCTCCGGGCGCCCGGGGAGCTGTTTTTT
CDR3: CASSLRAPGELFF

size: few
V: TRBV25-1
J: TRBJ1-6
D: .
DNA: TGTGCCAGCAGTGGCGGGGGGGGGACCTATAATTCACCCCTCCACTTT
CDR3: CASSGGGGTYNSPLHF

size: .
V: TRBV18
J: TRBJ1-2
D: TRBD1
DNA: TGTGCCAGCTCACACAACCCGACAGGGAACTATGGCTACACCTTC
CDR3: CASSHNPTGNYGYTF

size: .
V: TRBV5-1
J: TRBJ2-1
D: .
DNA: TGCGCCAGCAGCTTGGGAGGCAGCGGCGTTCCGAGCTCCTACAATGAGCAGTTCTTC
CDR3: CASSLGGSGVPSSYNEQFF

size: .
V: TRBV3-1
J: TRBJ2-7
D: TRBD2
DNA: TGTGCCAGCAGCCTCAGACTAGCGGGAGTTGGAGAGCAGTACTTC
CDR3: CASSLRLAGVGEQYF

size: .
V: TRBV10-3
J: TRBJ2-5
D: TRBD2
DNA: TGTGCCATCAGTGACCTGGCTCGGACTAGCGCGGGGGGTCCCCAAGAGACCCAGTACTTC
CDR3: CAISDLARTSAGGPQETQYF

size: .
V: TRBV7-8
J: TRBJ2-1
D: TRBD2
DNA: TGTGCCAGCAGCTTAGCCCCAGGGGTTAGCGGGAGGGCCAGGGGTGAGCAGTTCTTC
CDR3: CASSLAPGVSGRARGEQFF

size: .
V: TRBV5-4
J: TRBJ2-2
D: TRBD2
DNA: TGTGCCAGCAGCTGGGGGACTAGCGGGACCGGGGAGCTGTTTTTT
CDR3: CASSWGTSGTGELFF

size: .
V: TRBV5-1
J: TRBJ2-7
D: TRBD1
DNA: TGCGCCAGCAGCTTCGACCCAGGGGGCCTCGAGCAGTACTTC
CDR3: CASSFDPGGLEQYF

size: few
V: TRBV20-1
J: TRBJ2-3
D: .
DNA: TGCTGTGCTAGAGATACGCGGCGGCTAACATACACAGATACGCAGTATTTT
CDR3: CCARDTRRLTYTDTQYF

size: few
V: TRBV30
J: TRBJ1-2
D: .
DNA: TGTGCCTGGAGAAGGGGACCTAACTATGGCTACACCTTC
CDR3: CAWRRGPNYGYTF